These 20 T cell receptor beta chains were all obtained from the same sample, sequenced in a study of blood T cell repertoires in COVID-19. TCRdb's table, derived via immunoSEQ multiplex PCR, lists solely in-frame clones and lacks some. The sample holds 60,000 to 65,000 clones, around 82% seen once. The specimen was peripheral blood. The source of these receptors is a man aged 55 to 70 with COVID-19, enrolled during active disease.

V gene TRBV15 combines with J gene TRBJ2-1, with D possibly matching TRBD1 (6 bases). Germline loops: CDR1 LNHNV, CDR2 YYDKDF (reference sequence). Trimming stripped 4 bases from V and 2 bases from J, with 15 bases between. The CDR3 totals 16 residues. The CDR3 sequence: CATSKVPRTAYNEQFF. CDR3 sequence (DNA): TGTGCCACCAGCAAAGTCCCTCGGACAGCCTACAATGAGCAGTTCTTC.

The chain has TRBV10-3 and TRBJ2-5; 9 nucleotides align to TRBD2. CDR1 and CDR2 from the germline V gene are ENHRY and SYGVKD. This CDR3 region has 13 residues. Trimming took 4 bases from V and 5 from J; bases not matched to a gene: 2. CDR3 sequence reads: CAISAREGETQYF. CDR3 nucleotides: TGTGCCATCAGTGCGCGGGAGGGGGAGACCCAGTACTTC.

The genes are TRBV5-1 and TRBJ2-7; D not resolved. The CDR3 covers 11 residues. Germline V gene lookup returns CDR1 SGHRS and CDR2 YFSETQ. V lost 9 bases and J 5 bases, leaving 12 bases between the germline ends. CDR3 bases: TGCGCCAACAGTGAGCTTAACGAGCAGTACTTC. This codes for CANSELNEQYF.

CDR3 coding DNA: TGTGCCAGCAGCACATTAGCGGGAACGAACACCGGGGAGCTGTTTTTT. It is translated as CASSTLAGTNTGELFF. The rearrangement links TRBV11-1 to TRBJ2-2; 8 nucleotides match TRBD2. Germline loops: CDR1 SGHAT, CDR2 FQDESV (reference sequence). The CDR3 has 16 residues. J was trimmed by 0 bases and V by 5 bases; bases with no gene match: 5.

This clone was seen a handful of times. V gene TRBV25-1 combines with J gene TRBJ1-2; no firm D call. The ends were cut back, 4 bases at V and 4 bases at J, with 4 bases in the middle. The CDR3 is 11 amino acids. Germline CDR1 is MGHDK and CDR2 is SYGVNS. The CDR3 protein is CASSGGYGYTF. CDR3 nucleotides: TGTGCCAGCAGTGGAGGCTATGGCTACACCTTC.

This clone appeared a few times. The gene calls are TRBV5-4 and TRBJ2-3; D perhaps matches TRBD1 (6 bases). V dropped 3 bases and J dropped 1 base, with 12 bases sitting between them. Per germline, CDR1 SGHNT and CDR2 YYREEE (reference sequence). The CDR3 loop spans 15 amino acids. The CDR3 spells CASSSRGSRTDTQYF. The CDR3 DNA reads TGTGCCAGCAGCTCCAGGGGTTCCCGCACAGATACGCAGTATTTT.

The chain couples TRBV7-9 to TRBJ2-7; D is possibly TRBD2 (5 bases). V was shortened by 1 base and J by 4 bases, with 14 bases between the two germline ends. The CDR3 length is 15 residues. The germline V gene has CDR1 SEHNR and CDR2 FQNEAQ (reference sequence). Here the CDR3 reads CASSLGTPGSYEQYF. Written as DNA, the CDR3 is TGTGCCAGCAGCTTAGGGACCCCGGGGTCTTACGAGCAGTACTTC.

The chain joins TRBV5-4 to TRBJ1-1, with a tentative D call TRBD1 (6 bases). Trimming shortened V by 5 bases and J by 7 bases, and 15 bases separated the two germline ends. The CDR3 is 13 residues long. Per the germline V gene, CDR1 is SGHNT and CDR2 is YYREEE (reference sequence). In DNA, the CDR3 is TGTGCCAGCAGACACTACAGGGACCATGAAGCTTTCTTT. This codes for CASRHYRDHEAFF.

The rearrangement uses TRBV6-5 and TRBJ1-1; 9 positions match TRBD1. The J segment lost 1 base and the V segment lost 8 bases, leaving 8 bases of the junction unmatched. The CDR3 totals 15 residues. In germline, CDR1 is MNHEY, CDR2 SVGAGI. CDR3 DNA: TGTGCCAGCCAACGGACAGGGGATAGGAACACTGAAGCTTTCTTT. Residues: CASQRTGDRNTEAFF.

Ten or more counts support this clone. The rearrangement links TRBV5-1 to TRBJ2-7, with TRBD1 matching over 9 bases. V gave up 4 bases and J gave up 6 bases; unmatched junction bases: 2. The CDR3 spans 12 residues. CDR1 and CDR2 from the germline V gene are SGHRS and YFSETQ. The CDR3 DNA is TGCGCCAGCAGCGCGGACAGGGGCGAGCAGTACTTC. Translated, it gives CASSADRGEQYF.

This chain joins TRBV5-4 and TRBJ2-3; maybe TRBD2 (6 bases). The germline gives CDR1 SGHNT, CDR2 YYREEE (reference sequence). The V end was cut by 9 bases, the J end by 4 bases, with 24 bases between. This CDR3 spans 16 amino acids. This chain's CDR3 is CATTNAGREHSDTQYF. Written as DNA, the CDR3 is TGTGCCACAACCAACGCGGGACGCGAGCATTCAGATACGCAGTATTTT.

The rearrangement uses TRBV2 and TRBJ1-1; D remains ambiguous. Per the germline V gene, CDR1 is SNHLY and CDR2 is FYNNEI. The CDR3 length is 13 residues. The V and J ends lost 7 bases and 2 bases respectively, with 11 bases between them. The CDR3 reads CASTDDKNTEAFF. The CDR3 bases are TGTGCCAGCACCGATGACAAAAACACTGAAGCTTTCTTT. Looking up the rest from reference TRBV2 and TRBJ1-1 gives the full variable domain: EPEVTQTPSHQVTQMGQEVILRCVPISNHLYFYWYRQILGQKVEFLVSFYNNEISEKSEIFDDQFSVERPDGSNFTLKIRSTKLEDSAMYFCASTDDKNTEAFFGQGTRLTVV.

J is TRBJ2-1 and V is TRBV6-1; a possible D gene is TRBD1 (6 bases). Germline CDR1 and CDR2: MNHNS and SASEGT. This CDR3 is 14 amino acids long. V was cut by 2 bases and J by 7 bases, with 12 bases left in between. In DNA, the CDR3 is TGTGCCAGCAGTGAAACTACAGGGCGAAATGAGCAGTTCTTC. Amino acids: CASSETTGRNEQFF.

Here the CDR3 DNA reads TGTGCCAGCCGGGCGGGGAGCCATGAAAAACTGTTTTTT. It specifies CASRAGSHEKLFF. The rearrangement links TRBV11-2 to TRBJ1-4; D is unclear. The CDR3 spans 13 residues. CDR1 is SGHAT and CDR2 is FQNNGV in the germline V gene. The V gene lost 8 bases and the J gene lost 6 bases, with 13 bases spanning the gap.

The chain recombines TRBV29-1 with TRBJ2-1, with TRBD1 as a possible D gene (5 bases). V shed 7 bases and J shed 3 bases, with 13 bases lying between them. There are 13 residues in the CDR3. Germline loops: CDR1 SQVTM, CDR2 ANQGSEA. The CDR3, as DNA: TGCAGCGCCAAAAACAGGTTCTACAATGAGCAGTTCTTC. Protein: CSAKNRFYNEQFF.

The V and J genes are TRBV2 and TRBJ1-4; D is ambiguous. Per the germline V gene, CDR1 is SNHLY and CDR2 is FYNNEI. V dropped 3 bases and J dropped 8 bases, with 10 bases sitting between them. The CDR3 is made up of 13 amino acids. Here the CDR3 DNA reads TGTGCCAGCAGTGAGCTGGGCGAGGAAAAACTGTTTTTT. This sequence encodes CASSELGEEKLFF.

The genes are TRBV24-1 and TRBJ2-2; maybe TRBD1 (6 bases). This CDR3 is built from 15 residues. CDR1 KGHDR and CDR2 SFDVKD come from the germline V gene. Between the trimmed V and J ends, which lost 6 bases and 1 base, there was a span of 11 bases. CDR3 DNA: TGTGCCACCAGTAACAGGGAAAAGAACACCGGGGAGCTGTTTTTT. It encodes CATSNREKNTGELFF.

The chain is built from TRBV25-1 and TRBJ1-2; TRBD1 is a possible D gene (6 bases). The CDR3 is 13 amino acids. Trimming removed 3 bases at V and 5 bases at J, with 10 bases between. Looked up from germline, CDR1 is MGHDK and CDR2 is SYGVNS. The CDR3 is CASSDGQHYGYTF. CDR3 in DNA: TGTGCCAGCAGTGATGGACAGCATTATGGCTACACCTTC.

V usage is TRBV6-5 and J usage is TRBJ1-6; 8 bases map to TRBD1. This CDR3 spans 12 amino acids. J gave up 10 bases and V 11 bases, and 7 bases lay outside the gene matches. Germline V gene lookup returns CDR1 MNHEY and CDR2 SVGAGI. This chain's CDR3 is CAHGTGGSPLHF. The DNA for the CDR3 is TGTGCCCACGGGACAGGAGGATCACCCCTCCACTTT.

The chain is built from TRBV4-1 and TRBJ2-7, with D possibly being TRBD2 (5 bases). Germline V gene data show CDR1 as MGHRA and CDR2 as YSYEKL. The CDR3 covers 16 residues. The V and J ends lost 3 bases and 6 bases respectively, with 21 bases between them. This CDR3 is CASSHGPREPRFEQYF. CDR3 in DNA: TGCGCCAGCAGCCATGGTCCACGGGAACCTAGGTTCGAGCAGTACTTC.